The present TCR beta chain was sequenced within a study of Ad26.COV2.S vaccination and SARS-CoV-2 variants (dated by TCRdb to the early 2020s). In terms of the full investigation: Donors in the vaccine arm were drawn from COV1001, a phase I-IIa trial of Ad26.COV2.S in healthy adults that was multicentre, randomized, double-blind and placebo-controlled. Blinding of investigators to trial group allocation was maintained during experiments and outcome assessment. TCRbeta repertoire sequencing served as the tool for gauging how specific and how broad the SARS-CoV-2-reactive T cell receptors were following Ad26.COV2.S vaccination. The TCR-sequenced set comprised about 32 samples: about 19 Ad26.COV2.S vaccine recipients, 5 placebo recipients and 8 SARS-CoV-2 convalescent individuals. Ad26.COV2.S was given intramuscularly at 5x10^10 or 1x10^11 viral particles, as a single shot or as two shots 56 days apart. Trial participants were randomized into five groups of five, in which low-dose or high-dose Ad26.COV2.S was given once or twice, or placebo was given on both occasions.

V and J lose 6 bases and 0 bases, and a span of 7 bases separates them. Inclusive of the bounding cysteine and phenylalanine, the CDR3 is 13 residues long. Just the 39-base CDR3 DNA is kept, in frame starting at base 1. Reading the germline V gene gives CDR1 MGHDK and CDR2 SYGVNS. Paper-wide results and their limitations: Vaccine and placebo recipients had similar non-spike TCR breadth, a finding consistent with the vaccine containing only spike. It was noted by the authors that total T cell responses may have been underestimated by the TCR breadth and depth analyses. Ad26.COV2.S recipients had higher spike-specific TCR breadth than placebo recipients (P = 0.0014). The study was not powered to compare responses between vaccine doses or regimens. After vaccination, spike-specific CD8+ and CD4+ T cell responses were reported to show substantial breadth.

The immunoSEQ Assay was the method used to sequence TCRbeta CDR3 regions. After extraction, genomic DNA underwent amplification by bias-controlled multiplex PCR, followed by high-throughput sequencing. The authors processed their data as follows. To quantify the absolute abundance of every unique TCRbeta CDR3 region, sequences were collapsed and filtered. T cell fraction was estimated by normalizing TCRbeta template counts to usable DNA, which was measured by amplifying reference genes present in all nucleated cells. Repertoire TCRs were annotated as SARS-CoV-2-specific by exact matching of V gene, CDR3 amino acid sequence and J gene to a known reactive TCR set. The reference SARS-CoV-2 TCR set was derived from MIRA and filtered for enrichment in COVID-19-positive ImmuneCODE repertoires, a step that removed public or cross-reactive TCRs. Drawing on the MIRA antigens, annotated TCRs were analysed further at the level of specific ORF or position within ORF. Breadth was defined as annotated unique rearrangements over total unique productive rearrangements; depth was the summed frequency of those rearrangements. TCR breadth was compared between groups using two-sided Wilcoxon rank-sum tests. In TCRdb, the immuneACCESS table is reduced to in-frame sequences with V and J assigned. These tables do not hold every clone; where another copy was compared, an unresolved V gene accounts for under half, and the others remain unexplained. The V and J calls and the clone size are those of that table, but D and trimming were determined from the DNA. The sample has under 300,000 clones on record, roughly 85% of them singletons. The ten largest clonotypes hold roughly 3% of the sample.

With respect to this clone: Its antigen target is currently unknown. No much larger clonotype is one base removed from it; base qualities were not supplied.

Explained via the paper, the treatment or condition label denotes: about 20 received Ad26.COV2.S at low or high dose, single or two shots; about 5 received placebo; per-sample allocation not given. For vaccine and placebo recipients, repertoires were sequenced using samples collected on day 63 after the first injection. Between 29 July and 7 August 2020, Cohort 1b enrolled approximately 26 adults aged 18-55 years at one site in Boston, USA. Ad26.COV2.S consisted of a replication-incompetent adenovirus type 26 vector by which a prefusion-stabilized SARS-CoV-2 spike protein from the original Wuhan strain was expressed.

The sequence was collected from a person aged 18 to 65 who received the Ad26.COV2.S COVID-19 vaccine or a placebo. The material sequenced was peripheral blood, taken in a trial of Ad26.COV2.S vaccine versus placebo. The chain is made from TRBV25-1 and TRBJ2-3; a weak D assignment points to TRBD1 (5 bases agree). CDR3 loop: CASRGQSTDTQYF. The nucleotide sequence reads as follows: TGTGCCAGCAGGGGGCAGAGCACAGATACGCAGTATTTT.